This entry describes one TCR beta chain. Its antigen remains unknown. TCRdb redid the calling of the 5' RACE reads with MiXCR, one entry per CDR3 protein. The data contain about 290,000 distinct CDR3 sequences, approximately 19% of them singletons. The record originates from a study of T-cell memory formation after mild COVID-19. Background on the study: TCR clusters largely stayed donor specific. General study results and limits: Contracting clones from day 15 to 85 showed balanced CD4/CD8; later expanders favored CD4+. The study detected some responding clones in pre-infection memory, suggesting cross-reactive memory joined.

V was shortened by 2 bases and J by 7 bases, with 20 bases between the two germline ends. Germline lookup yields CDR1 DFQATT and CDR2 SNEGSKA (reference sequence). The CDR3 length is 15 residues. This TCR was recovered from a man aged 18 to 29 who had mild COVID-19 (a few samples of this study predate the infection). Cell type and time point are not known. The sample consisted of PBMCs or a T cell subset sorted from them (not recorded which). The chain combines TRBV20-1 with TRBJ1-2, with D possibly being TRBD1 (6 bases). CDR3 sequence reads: CSARIPGRGSGGYTF. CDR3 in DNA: TGCAGTGCTAGAATCCCCGGCAGGGGTTCTGGTGGCTACACCTTC.